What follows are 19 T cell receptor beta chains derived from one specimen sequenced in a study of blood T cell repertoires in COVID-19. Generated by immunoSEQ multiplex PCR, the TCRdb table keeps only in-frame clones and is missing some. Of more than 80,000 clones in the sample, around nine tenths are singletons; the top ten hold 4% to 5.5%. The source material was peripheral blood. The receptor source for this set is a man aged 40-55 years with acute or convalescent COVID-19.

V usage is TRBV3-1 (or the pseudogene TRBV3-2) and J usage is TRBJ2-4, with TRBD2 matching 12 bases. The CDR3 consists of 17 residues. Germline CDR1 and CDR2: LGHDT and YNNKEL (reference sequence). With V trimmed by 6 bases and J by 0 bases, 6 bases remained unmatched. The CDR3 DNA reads TGTGCCAGCAGTTCCGGACTAGCGGGGCTAGCCAAAAACATTCAGTACTTC. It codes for CASSSGLAGLAKNIQYF.

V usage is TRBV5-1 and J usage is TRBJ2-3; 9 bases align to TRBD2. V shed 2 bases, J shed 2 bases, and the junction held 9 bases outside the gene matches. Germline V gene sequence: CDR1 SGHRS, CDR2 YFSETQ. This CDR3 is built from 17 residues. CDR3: CASSLYPGLATTDTQYF. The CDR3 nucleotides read TGCGCCAGCAGCTTATACCCGGGACTAGCAACCACAGATACGCAGTATTTT.

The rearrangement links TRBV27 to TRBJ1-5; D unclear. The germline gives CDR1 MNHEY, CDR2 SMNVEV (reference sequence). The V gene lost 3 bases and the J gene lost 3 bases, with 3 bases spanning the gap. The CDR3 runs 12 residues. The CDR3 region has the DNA TGTGCCAGCAGTTTCGTCAATCAGCCCCAGCATTTT. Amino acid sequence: CASSFVNQPQHF.

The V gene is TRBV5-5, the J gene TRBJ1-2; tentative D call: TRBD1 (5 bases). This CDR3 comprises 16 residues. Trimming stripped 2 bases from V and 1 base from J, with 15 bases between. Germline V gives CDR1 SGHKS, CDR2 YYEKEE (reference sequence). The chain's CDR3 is CASSFFAGPDNYGYTF. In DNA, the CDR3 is TGTGCCAGCAGCTTTTTCGCGGGACCGGATAACTATGGCTACACCTTC.

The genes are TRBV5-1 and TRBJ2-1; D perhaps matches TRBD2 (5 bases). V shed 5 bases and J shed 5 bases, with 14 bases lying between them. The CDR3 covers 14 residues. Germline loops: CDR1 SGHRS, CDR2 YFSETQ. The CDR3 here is CASRPIGLHNEQFF. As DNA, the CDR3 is TGCGCCAGCAGGCCCATAGGACTCCACAATGAGCAGTTCTTC.

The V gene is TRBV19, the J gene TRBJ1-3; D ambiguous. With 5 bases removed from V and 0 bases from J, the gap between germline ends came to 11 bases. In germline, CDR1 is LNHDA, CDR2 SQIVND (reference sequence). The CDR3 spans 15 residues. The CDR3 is CASSPKLDSGNTIYF. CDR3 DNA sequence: TGTGCCAGTAGTCCCAAACTCGACTCTGGAAACACCATATATTTT.

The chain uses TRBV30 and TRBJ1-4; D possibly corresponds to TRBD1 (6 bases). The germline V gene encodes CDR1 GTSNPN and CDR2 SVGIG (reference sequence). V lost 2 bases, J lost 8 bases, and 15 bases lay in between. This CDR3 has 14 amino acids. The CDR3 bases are TGTGCCTGGAGTAAGACAGGATGGAGGGAAAAACTGTTTTTT. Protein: CAWSKTGWREKLFF.

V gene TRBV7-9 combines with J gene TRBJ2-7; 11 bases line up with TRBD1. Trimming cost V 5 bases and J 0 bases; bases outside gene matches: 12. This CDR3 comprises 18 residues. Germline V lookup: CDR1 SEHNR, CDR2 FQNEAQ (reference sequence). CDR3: CASSPHGGGTGGSYEQYF. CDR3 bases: TGTGCCAGCAGCCCCCATGGGGGAGGGACAGGGGGCTCCTACGAGCAGTACTTC.

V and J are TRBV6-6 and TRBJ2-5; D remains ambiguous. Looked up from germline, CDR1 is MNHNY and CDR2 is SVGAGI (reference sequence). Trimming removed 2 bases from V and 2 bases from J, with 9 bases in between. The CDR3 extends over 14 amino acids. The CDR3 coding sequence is TGTGCCAGCAGTTACCAAACATCACAAGAGACCCAGTACTTC. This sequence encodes CASSYQTSQETQYF.

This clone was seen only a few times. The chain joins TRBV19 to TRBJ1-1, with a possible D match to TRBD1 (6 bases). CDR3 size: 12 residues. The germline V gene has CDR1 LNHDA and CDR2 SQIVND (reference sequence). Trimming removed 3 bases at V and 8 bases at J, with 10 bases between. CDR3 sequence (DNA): TGTGCCAGTAGTATTGGGGGACACGAAGCTTTCTTT. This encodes CASSIGGHEAFF.

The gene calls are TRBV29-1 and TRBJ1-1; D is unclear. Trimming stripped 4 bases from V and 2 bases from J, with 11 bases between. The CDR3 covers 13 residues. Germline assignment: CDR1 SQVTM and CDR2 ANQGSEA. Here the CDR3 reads CSVAGSPNTEAFF. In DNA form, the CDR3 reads TGCAGCGTTGCCGGGAGCCCCAACACTGAAGCTTTCTTT.

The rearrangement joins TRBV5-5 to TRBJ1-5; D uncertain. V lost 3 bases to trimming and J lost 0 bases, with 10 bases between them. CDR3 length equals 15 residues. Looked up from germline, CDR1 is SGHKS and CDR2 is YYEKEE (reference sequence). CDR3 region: CASSSLAASNQPQHF. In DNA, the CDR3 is TGTGCCAGCAGCTCCCTGGCCGCTAGCAATCAGCCCCAGCATTTT.

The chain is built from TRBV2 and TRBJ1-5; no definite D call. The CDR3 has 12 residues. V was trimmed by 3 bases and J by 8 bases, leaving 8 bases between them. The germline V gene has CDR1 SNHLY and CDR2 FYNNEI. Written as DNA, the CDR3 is TGTGCCAGCAGTGATAGTAATAAGCCCCAGCATTTT. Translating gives CASSDSNKPQHF.

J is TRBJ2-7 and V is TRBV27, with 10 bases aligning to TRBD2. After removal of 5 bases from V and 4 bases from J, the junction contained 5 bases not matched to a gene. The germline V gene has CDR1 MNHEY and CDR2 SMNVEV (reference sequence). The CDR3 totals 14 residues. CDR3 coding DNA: TGTGCCAGCAGTCCGAGGACTAGCGGATACGAGCAGTACTTC. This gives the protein CASSPRTSGYEQYF.

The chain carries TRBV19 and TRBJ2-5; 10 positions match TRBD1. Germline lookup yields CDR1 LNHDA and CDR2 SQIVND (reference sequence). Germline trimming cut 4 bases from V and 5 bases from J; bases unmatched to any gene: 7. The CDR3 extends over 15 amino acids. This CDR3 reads CASSRAGTGAETQYF. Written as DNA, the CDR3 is TGTGCCAGTAGTAGAGCCGGGACAGGGGCTGAGACCCAGTACTTC.

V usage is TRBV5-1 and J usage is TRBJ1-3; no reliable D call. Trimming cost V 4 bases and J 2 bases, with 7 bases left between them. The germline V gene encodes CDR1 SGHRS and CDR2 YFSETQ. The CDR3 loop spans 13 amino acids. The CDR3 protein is CASSLSTGNTIYF. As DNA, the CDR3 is TGCGCCAGCAGCCTCTCTACTGGAAACACCATATATTTT.

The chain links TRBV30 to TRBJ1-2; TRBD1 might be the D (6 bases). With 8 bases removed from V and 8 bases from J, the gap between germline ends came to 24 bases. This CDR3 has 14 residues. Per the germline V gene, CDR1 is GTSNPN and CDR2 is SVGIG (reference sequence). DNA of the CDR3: TGTGCCGGAGTATCCGGGACACCCACACAGGGCTACACCTTC. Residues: CAGVSGTPTQGYTF.

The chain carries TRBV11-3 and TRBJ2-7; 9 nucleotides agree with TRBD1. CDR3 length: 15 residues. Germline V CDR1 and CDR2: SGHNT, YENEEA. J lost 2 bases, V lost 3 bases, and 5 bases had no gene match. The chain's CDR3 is CASSFSGTGTYEQYF. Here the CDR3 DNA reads TGTGCCAGCAGCTTCTCCGGGACAGGGACCTACGAGCAGTACTTC.

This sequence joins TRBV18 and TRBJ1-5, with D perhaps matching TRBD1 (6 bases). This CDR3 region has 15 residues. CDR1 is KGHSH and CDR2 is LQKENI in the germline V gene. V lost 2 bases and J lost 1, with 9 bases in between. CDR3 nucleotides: TGTGCCAGCTCACCAGGGGGCCCGAGCAATCAGCCCCAGCATTTT. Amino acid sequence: CASSPGGPSNQPQHF.